The following is a T cell receptor (beta chain) sequence with its context. Its antigen is not known. This sample is part of a study of molecular identifiers for immune sequencing clone quantification. Study results and caveats: Sizes of clones that are highly expanded could be underestimated (if identical TCR molecules share a barcode).

Each CDR3 protein is one row after TCRdb ran MiXCR on the PCR reads. Of around 480,000 distinct CDR3 sequences listed, roughly 23% are singletons. The CDR3 is 13 residues long. Trimming left V 0 bases short and J 8 bases short, with 8 bases between. Per the germline V gene, CDR1 is MNHEY and CDR2 is SVGAGI. The chain has TRBV6-5 and TRBJ2-1, with D unresolved. This clonotype originated in a human donor in good health. Some libraries in this study had Jurkat cell RNA spiked in. Sequencing input: naive CD8+ T cells from blood, with Jurkat cell RNA spiked in. Subset: FACS-sorted CD8+CD4-CCR7+CD45RA+ naive T cells. The CDR3 region has the DNA TGTGCCAGCAGTTACTCATGGGCGGATGAGCAGTTCTTC. The encoded protein is CASSYSWADEQFF.